A single sample is the source of the 30 T cell receptor beta chains below, sequenced in a study of molecular identifiers for immune sequencing clone quantification. TCRdb analysed the PCR reads with MiXCR anew, one entry per CDR3 protein. Counted here are approximately 670,000 distinct CDR3 sequences, roughly 21% occurring once; the ten biggest clones make up around 0.9%. The sequenced sample consisted of naive CD8+ T cells from blood, with Jurkat cell RNA spiked in. The subset denotes: FACS-sorted CD8+CD4-CCR7+CD45RA+ naive T cells. The source of these receptors is a human donor in good health. Some libraries in this study had Jurkat cell RNA spiked in.

This chain uses TRBV5-4 with TRBJ2-3; 9 bases fit TRBD1. Germline CDR1 and CDR2: SGHNT and YYREEE (reference sequence). The CDR3 is 14 residues long. V shed 7 bases and J 2 bases; nucleotides not matched to a gene: 5. CDR3 bases: TGTGCCAGCGGGGACAGGGAATTCACAGATACGCAGTATTTT. Its translation is CASGDREFTDTQYF.

Many counts were recorded for this clonotype. This chain joins TRBV30 and TRBJ2-3, with TRBD1 identical over 7 bases. Unmatched junction bases numbered 6, after V lost 2 bases and J lost 1 base. CDR1 GTSNPN and CDR2 SVGIG come from the germline V gene (reference sequence). The CDR3 runs to 15 residues. CDR3 bases: TGTGCCTGGAGTCGGACAGGATGGGGCACAGATACGCAGTATTTT. Protein product: CAWSRTGWGTDTQYF.

The chain recombines TRBV27 with TRBJ1-2, with D unresolved. There are 16 residues in the CDR3. Germline V gene sequence: CDR1 MNHEY, CDR2 SMNVEV (reference sequence). The V gene lost 4 bases and the J gene lost 0 bases, with 15 bases spanning the gap. CDR3 region: CASSSLGSETNYGYTF. The CDR3 region has the DNA TGTGCCAGCAGTTCCCTCGGGTCCGAGACTAACTATGGCTACACCTTC.

This clonotype was seen ten or more times. The chain uses TRBV20-1 and TRBJ2-1; D is ambiguous. The V end lost 3 bases, the J end lost 7 bases, and 7 bases lay between the germline ends. The CDR3 loop spans 11 amino acids. Germline CDR1 DFQATT, CDR2 SNEGSKA (reference sequence). The CDR3: CSARATNEQFF. CDR3 coding DNA: TGCAGTGCTAGGGCGACTAATGAGCAGTTCTTC.

This clonotype was seen only a few times. This rearrangement joins TRBV6-5 to TRBJ2-7; 11 nucleotides match TRBD2. V dropped 0 bases and J dropped 7; count of bases not matched to a gene: 5. The CDR3 spans 15 residues. Germline-derived CDR1 and CDR2 are MNHEY and SVGAGI. Here the CDR3 reads CASSYSTSGKKEQYF. DNA of the CDR3: TGTGCCAGCAGTTACTCGACTAGCGGGAAGAAAGAGCAGTACTTC.

At least ten counts were recorded for this clonotype. The chain couples TRBV19 to TRBJ2-3, with 9 bases that match TRBD1. CDR3 size: 16 residues. V dropped 7 bases and J dropped 1; count of bases not matched to a gene: 9. In germline, CDR1 is LNHDA, CDR2 SQIVND (reference sequence). CDR3 sequence: CASNGGQGRGTDTQYF. DNA for the CDR3: TGTGCCAGTAACGGGGGACAGGGAAGGGGCACAGATACGCAGTATTTT.

At least ten counts were recorded for this clonotype. The chain links TRBV4-3 to TRBJ1-4, with a tentative D call TRBD1 (5 bases). This CDR3 contains 13 residues. Germline V gives CDR1 LGHNA, CDR2 YSLEER. V was cut by 3 bases and J by 4 bases, with 6 bases left in between. In DNA form, the CDR3 reads TGCGCCAGCAGCCAGGGACTTAATGAAAAACTGTTTTTT. This codes for CASSQGLNEKLFF.

This clonotype has a count of ten or more. The chain joins TRBV5-6 to TRBJ1-6; D unresolved. V gave up 1 base and J gave up 0 bases, with 17 bases separating them. Per the germline V gene, CDR1 is SGHDT and CDR2 is YYEEEE. The CDR3 extends over 19 amino acids. The CDR3 region has the DNA TGTGCCAGCAGCTTGCCCCGTTTAAGTACCGGCTCCTATAATTCACCCCTCCACTTT. Amino acid sequence: CASSLPRLSTGSYNSPLHF.

This chain uses TRBV19 with TRBJ2-1; TRBD2 agrees at 7 bases. V dropped 1 base and J dropped 7; count of bases not matched to a gene: 10. The length of the CDR3 is 16 residues. From germline, CDR1 is LNHDA and CDR2 SQIVND (reference sequence). The CDR3 DNA follows: TGTGCCAGTAGTATAGGTGAGCGGGCGGGGGTAAATGAGCAGTTCTTC. It yields the protein CASSIGERAGVNEQFF.

This clonotype has a handful of counts. The chain combines TRBV5-1 with TRBJ2-1; 8 bases fit TRBD2. The CDR3 spans 18 residues. CDR1 and CDR2 (germline): SGHRS, YFSETQ. J lost 5 bases, V lost 3 bases, and 16 bases had no gene match. The CDR3 region is CASSSFGSGVLGNNEQFF. CDR3 nucleotide sequence: TGCGCCAGCAGCTCCTTCGGTAGCGGGGTACTTGGTAACAATGAGCAGTTCTTC.

This clonotype was observed at least ten times. CDR3 in DNA: TGTGCCAGCAGTTACGGCCACGAGCAGTACTTC. Translated: CASSYGHEQYF. The rearrangement links TRBV6-5 to TRBJ2-7; D is ambiguous. CDR1 is MNHEY, CDR2 SVGAGI, per germline. V was pared by 2 bases and J by 5 bases, with 4 bases between. This CDR3 has 11 residues.

The sample holds many counts of this clonotype. The CDR3 DNA reads TGCAGTGCTGGGGGACAGGGATATTGGACAAGGGGCGCAGATACGCAGTATTTT. It encodes CSAGGQGYWTRGADTQYF. This rearrangement joins TRBV20-1 to TRBJ2-3; TRBD1 matches at 9 bases. The CDR3 runs to 18 residues. Per the germline V gene, CDR1 is DFQATT and CDR2 is SNEGSKA (reference sequence). V gave up 5 bases and J gave up 4 bases; unmatched junction bases: 19.

In this sample, this clonotype turned up many times. This rearrangement joins TRBV7-2 to TRBJ2-3; TRBD2 aligns across 7 bases. CDR3 length: 16 residues. V dropped 1 base and J dropped 1; count of bases not matched to a gene: 5. Germline V gene data show CDR1 as SGHTA and CDR2 as FQGNSA. The CDR3 reads CASSLGGGWGTDTQYF. DNA of the CDR3: TGTGCCAGCAGCTTAGGGGGGGGGTGGGGCACAGATACGCAGTATTTT.

This clonotype was seen at least ten times. J is TRBJ2-7 and V is TRBV6-2 or TRBV6-3; D possibly corresponds to TRBD2 (6 bases). The CDR3 is made up of 14 amino acids. With 5 bases removed from V and 6 bases from J, the gap between germline ends came to 17 bases. Germline values: CDR1 MNHEY, CDR2 SVGEGT. The CDR3 loop reads CASSAWRETSEQYF. CDR3 coding DNA: TGTGCCAGCAGTGCCTGGAGGGAGACGTCCGAGCAGTACTTC.

Points on this clonotype: In this CDR3 the conserved last residue, phenylalanine or tryptophan, is missing, so a read error is likely. The rearrangement uses TRBV7-9 and TRBJ2-7; a weak D match, TRBD2 (5 bases). Germline-derived CDR1 and CDR2 are SEHNR and FQNEAQ (reference sequence). There are 14 residues in the CDR3. V was cut by 8 bases and J by 1 base, with 15 bases left in between. The CDR3 region has the DNA TGTGCCAGCGGTCAACCGGGAAAGTCCTACGAGCAGTACCTC. This encodes CASGQPGKSYEQYL.

The table lists this clonotype with many counts. CDR3 coding DNA: TGTGCCAGCAGCTTTGCACGTGTGTCGGGGCGCACTCAAGAGACCCAGTACTTC. Protein: CASSFARVSGRTQETQYF. The chain has TRBV7-9 and TRBJ2-5, with D perhaps given as TRBD1 or TRBD2 (5 bases each). Germline lookup yields CDR1 SEHNR and CDR2 FQNEAQ (reference sequence). Trimming shortened V by 3 bases and J by 2 bases, and 22 bases separated the two germline ends. The CDR3 has 18 residues.

This chain joins TRBV6-5 and TRBJ2-3; 14 bases agree with TRBD2. The CDR3 loop spans 18 amino acids. V dropped 5 bases and J dropped 4; count of bases not matched to a gene: 11. Per the germline V gene, CDR1 is MNHEY and CDR2 is SVGAGI. The CDR3 spells CASSLHQPGLAGADTQYF. The CDR3 DNA reads TGTGCCAGCAGTCTCCATCAGCCGGGACTAGCGGGAGCAGATACGCAGTATTTT.

In this sample, this clonotype turned up many times. The V and J genes are TRBV30 and TRBJ2-7, with D perhaps matching TRBD1 (6 bases). V was cut by 5 bases and J by 5 bases, with 13 bases left in between. The CDR3 loop spans 12 amino acids. Germline-derived CDR1 and CDR2 are GTSNPN and SVGIG (reference sequence). The DNA for the CDR3 is TGTGCCTGGTCGCAGGGGCCCAACGAGCAGTACTTC. Translation gives CAWSQGPNEQYF.

The table lists this clonotype with many counts. The genes are TRBV5-1 and TRBJ1-1; D unclear. The CDR3 loop spans 12 amino acids. The germline CDR1 and CDR2 sequences are SGHRS and YFSETQ. The V gene lost 5 bases and the J gene lost 4 bases, with 9 bases spanning the gap. The CDR3 DNA follows: TGCGCCAGCAGTGCGGGTAGCACTGAAGCTTTCTTT. It codes for CASSAGSTEAFF.

This clonotype came up a few times. J is TRBJ2-7 and V is TRBV7-9; D is undetermined. The CDR3 contains 13 residues. Between the trimmed V and J ends, which lost 3 bases and 4 bases, there was a span of 10 bases. CDR1 SEHNR and CDR2 FQNEAQ come from the germline V gene (reference sequence). As DNA, the CDR3 is TGTGCCAGCAGCTTCTCTCCCCAATACGAGCAGTACTTC. This sequence encodes CASSFSPQYEQYF.

On this clonotype itself: This could be a read error, since a much larger clone is one nucleotide away. The chain combines TRBV7-9 with TRBJ1-1, with unresolved D. CDR1 and CDR2 (germline): SEHNR, FQNEAQ (reference sequence). CDR3 size: 15 residues. CDR3 loop: CASSLAQLGNTEALF. CDR3 DNA sequence: TGTGCCAGCAGCTTAGCGCAGCTAGGGAACACTGAAGCTCTCTTT.

This clonotype occurred many times. The genes are TRBV10-3 and TRBJ2-3; TRBD2 aligns across 8 bases. Germline trimming cut 3 bases from V and 2 bases from J; bases unmatched to any gene: 4. CDR1 ENHRY and CDR2 SYGVKD come from the germline V gene. The CDR3 is 15 residues long. The CDR3 protein is CAISEGLALTDTQYF. CDR3 coding DNA: TGTGCCATCAGTGAAGGACTAGCCCTCACAGATACGCAGTATTTT.

This clonotype was counted between two and nine times. This may come from a read error, since a much larger clone is one base off. Here the CDR3 omits its conserved ending phenylalanine or tryptophan, so a read error is the likely source. The DNA for the CDR3 is TGTGCCAGCAGTCACACGGACCAAAGTCAGCCCCAGCATTCT. It specifies CASSHTDQSQPQHS. The chain has TRBV6-5 and TRBJ1-5; D gene uncertain. CDR3 length equals 14 residues. Germline assignment: CDR1 MNHEY and CDR2 SVGAGI. Trimming stripped 5 bases from V and 6 bases from J, with 14 bases between.

The chain employs TRBV4-3 and TRBJ1-3; D remains ambiguous. CDR1 and CDR2 from the germline V gene are LGHNA and YSLEER. Deletions cut 0 bases from V and 0 bases from J, with 9 bases between. CDR3 length equals 16 residues. The chain's CDR3 is CASSQDPARSGNTIYF. DNA of the CDR3: TGCGCCAGCAGCCAAGATCCCGCACGCTCTGGAAACACCATATATTTT.

The chain recombines TRBV27 with TRBJ1-6; 7 bases are a match to TRBD1. This CDR3 has 16 amino acids. J gave up 3 bases and V 5 bases, and 7 bases lay outside the gene matches. Germline V gene lookup returns CDR1 MNHEY and CDR2 SMNVEV (reference sequence). CDR3 loop: CASSDRDSYYNSPLHF. The CDR3 DNA reads as TGTGCCAGCAGTGACCGGGACAGCTACTATAATTCACCCCTCCACTTT.

Ten or more counts support this clonotype. The V gene is TRBV29-1, the J gene TRBJ1-4; 8 nucleotides align to TRBD1. The CDR3 spans 15 residues. V was clipped by 2 bases and J by 1 base; unmatched bases: 3. Germline V gene data show CDR1 as SQVTM and CDR2 as ANQGSEA. The CDR3 reads CSVESTGGTNEKLFF. The CDR3 DNA is TGCAGCGTTGAAAGTACAGGGGGAACTAATGAAAAACTGTTTTTT. Full variable domain (outside the CDR3, taken from reference TRBV29-1 and TRBJ1-4): SAVISQKPSRDICQRGTSLTIQCQVDSQVTMMFWYRQQPGQSLTLIATANQGSEATYESGFVIDKFPISRPNLTFSTLTVSNMSPEDSSIYLCSVESTGGTNEKLFFGSGTQLSVL.

In regard to this clonotype: A read error may explain this, as a much larger clone is one base away. The V gene is TRBV20-1, the J gene TRBJ2-5, with D perhaps assigned TRBD1 or TRBD2 (5 bases each). The CDR3 is 13 amino acids. Germline-derived CDR1 and CDR2 are DFQATT and SNEGSKA (reference sequence). CDR3 coding DNA: TGCAGGCTGGTCGGGGACCACCAAGAGACCCAGTACTTC. Translating it yields CRLVGDHQETQYF.

This clonotype has just a few counts. Possible read error: a much larger clone is one base away. V and J are TRBV7-9 and TRBJ1-4; 7 positions match TRBD1. There are 17 residues in the CDR3. Germline V CDR1 and CDR2: SEHNR, FQNEAQ (reference sequence). J gave up 3 bases and V 3 bases, and 10 bases lay outside the gene matches. CDR3 sequence reads: CASSLLTGPSANEKLFF. The CDR3 bases are TGTGCCAGCAGCTTGCTGACAGGGCCCTCAGCTAATGAAAAACTGTTTTTT.

In this sample, this clonotype turned up many times. The chain employs TRBV5-1 and TRBJ2-7, with 8 nucleotides matching TRBD1. The CDR3 is 15 amino acids. V shed 4 bases and J 3 bases; nucleotides not matched to a gene: 9. Germline V CDR1 and CDR2: SGHRS, YFSETQ. CDR3 nucleotide sequence: TGCGCCAGCAGCATGACAGGGGAATCGGACTACGAGCAGTACTTC. Translation: CASSMTGESDYEQYF.

The chain recombines TRBV15 with TRBJ2-7; 7 positions match TRBD1. V was pared by 0 bases and J by 7 bases, with 9 bases of the junction left unmatched. This CDR3 contains 15 residues. The germline CDR1 and CDR2 sequences are LNHNV and YYDKDF (reference sequence). Written as DNA, the CDR3 is TGTGCCACCAGCAGAGATCTTGGGACAGAATTGGAGCAGTACTTC. Translating gives CATSRDLGTELEQYF.